This entry lists 17 T cell receptor beta chains sequenced from one sample in a study of blood T cell repertoires in COVID-19. Sequenced by immunoSEQ multiplex PCR; TCRdb stores in-frame clones only, minus some. The sample lists 390,000 or so clones, 80% to 90% occurring once. The sequenced sample consisted of peripheral blood. The receptors were sampled from a woman aged 25 to 39 with COVID-19, enrolled during active disease.

The V call is TRBV15, the J call TRBJ2-1; TRBD2 might be the D (5 bases). Germline CDR1 reads LNHNV; CDR2 reads YYDKDF (reference sequence). V shed 0 bases and J shed 6 bases, with 12 bases lying between them. The CDR3 covers 15 residues. CDR3 sequence: CATSRDQVGGNEQFF. CDR3 nucleotide sequence: TGTGCCACCAGCAGAGATCAGGTTGGAGGCAATGAGCAGTTCTTC. The whole variable domain, filled in from reference TRBV15 and TRBJ2-1, reads DAMVIQNPRYQVTQFGKPVTLSCSQTLNHNVMYWYQQKSSQAPKLLFHYYDKDFNNEADTPDNFQSRRPNTSFCFLDIRSPGLGDTAMYLCATSRDQVGGNEQFFGPGTRLTVL.

The gene calls are TRBV6-9 and TRBJ2-3, with D perhaps TRBD1 (6 bases). The CDR3 runs to 16 residues. Deletions cut 6 bases from V and 3 bases from J, with 19 bases between. Germline-derived CDR1 and CDR2 are MNHGY and SVAAGI. This chain's CDR3 is CASSKERGQLTDTQYF. CDR3 coding DNA: TGTGCCAGCAGCAAAGAAAGAGGACAGCTTACAGATACGCAGTATTTT.

This clone has a handful of counts. CDR3 DNA sequence: TGTGCCTGGAGCGGACCCGGGACAGGCGGTAATTCACCCCTCCACTTT. Its translation is CAWSGPGTGGNSPLHF. V usage is TRBV30 and J usage is TRBJ1-6, with TRBD1 matching over 8 bases. CDR3 length: 16 amino acids. Germline V CDR1 and CDR2: GTSNPN, SVGIG (reference sequence). Trimming cost V 3 bases and J 6 bases; bases outside gene matches: 10.

The V and J genes are TRBV11-2 and TRBJ2-5; TRBD1 might be the D (6 bases). CDR1 is SGHAT and CDR2 is FQNNGV in the germline V gene. V gave up 1 base and J gave up 5 bases, with 14 bases separating them. This CDR3 spans 15 amino acids. CDR3 sequence (DNA): TGTGCCAGCAGCTTAGGTGTTTCCAGGGGTGAGACCCAGTACTTC. It encodes CASSLGVSRGETQYF.

This clone was found once. This sequence joins TRBV13 and TRBJ1-1; 9 bases agree with TRBD1. This CDR3 comprises 22 residues. In germline, CDR1 is PRHDT, CDR2 FYEKMQ (reference sequence). J was trimmed by 0 bases and V by 5 bases; bases with no gene match: 25. Here the CDR3 DNA reads TGTGCCAGCAGCCACGTACAGGGGCCGCCGGGACAGGGTGCGTATATGAACACTGAAGCTTTCTTT. Translated: CASSHVQGPPGQGAYMNTEAFF.

The genes are TRBV7-8 and TRBJ1-2, with 10 nucleotides matching TRBD1. The germline V gene encodes CDR1 SGHVS and CDR2 FQNEAQ. V was clipped by 3 bases and J by 1 base; unmatched bases: 5. The CDR3 length is 16 residues. The DNA for the CDR3 is TGTGCCAGCAGCTTGACAGGGGGCGCAGTTAACTATGGCTACACCTTC. This translates into CASSLTGGAVNYGYTF.

This clone was recorded only once. V is TRBV5-1 and J is TRBJ2-7; 7 positions match TRBD1. The V gene end was trimmed by 0 bases and the J gene end by 3 bases; junction bases not matched to a gene: 3. Germline V CDR1 and CDR2: SGHRS, YFSETQ. The CDR3 spans 14 residues. CDR3 DNA sequence: TGCGCCAGCAGCTTGGGGGACAGTCTCTACGAGCAGTACTTC. Protein sequence: CASSLGDSLYEQYF.

The V call is TRBV6-2 or TRBV6-3, the J call TRBJ1-1; 8 bases are shared with TRBD1. Germline V CDR1 and CDR2: MNHEY, SVGEGT. Trimming at V came to 0 bases and at J to 3 bases, leaving 12 bases not matched to a gene. This CDR3 is 18 amino acids long. CDR3 sequence (DNA): TGTGCCAGCAGTTACTCAAGGGGCCAGGGGGCGCAGGACACTGAAGCTTTCTTT. This encodes CASSYSRGQGAQDTEAFF.

The V gene is TRBV19, the J gene TRBJ1-1, with 8 bases matching TRBD1. CDR1 is LNHDA, CDR2 SQIVND, per germline (reference sequence). The CDR3 loop spans 14 amino acids. Trimming removed 5 bases from V and 8 bases from J; junction bases left unmatched: 10. CDR3 amino acids: CASSFRDRRPEAFF. In DNA form, the CDR3 reads TGTGCCAGTAGTTTCCGGGACAGGCGACCCGAAGCTTTCTTT.

The V call is TRBV28, the J call TRBJ2-7, with 9 bases aligning to TRBD1. This CDR3 contains 12 residues. V trimming: 6 bases; J trimming: 4 bases; junction bases outside the gene matches: 1. Germline CDR1 is MDHEN and CDR2 is SYDVKM. CDR3 bases: TGTGCCAGCAGGACAGGGGGTTACGAGCAGTACTTC. It specifies CASRTGGYEQYF.

The chain uses TRBV7-9 and TRBJ2-7; D is ambiguous. Per germline, CDR1 SEHNR and CDR2 FQNEAQ (reference sequence). This CDR3 comprises 14 residues. V was clipped by 5 bases and J by 1 base, with 12 bases between them. The CDR3 protein is CASSHNERSYEQYF. DNA of the CDR3: TGTGCCAGCAGCCATAATGAGAGATCCTACGAGCAGTACTTC.

This chain joins TRBV7-2 and TRBJ2-5; 7 bases are a match to TRBD1. With 5 bases clipped from V and 2 bases from J, the junction kept 5 bases outside the gene matches. The germline gives CDR1 SGHTA, CDR2 FQGNSA. CDR3 size: 14 residues. CDR3 sequence reads: CASSPTGTQETQYF. As DNA, the CDR3 is TGTGCCAGCAGCCCGACAGGGACACAAGAGACCCAGTACTTC.

This rearrangement joins TRBV6-1 to TRBJ2-7, with D tentatively TRBD1 (6 bases). Trimming removed 2 bases from V and 4 bases from J, with 15 bases in between. CDR1 is MNHNS, CDR2 SASEGT, per germline. CDR3 length equals 15 residues. In DNA form, the CDR3 reads TGTGCCAGCAGTGAAATACAGGGAGACTTTTACGAGCAGTACGTC. It encodes CASSEIQGDFYEQYV.

This rearrangement joins TRBV10-2 to TRBJ2-3; 9 bases map to TRBD2. V dropped 7 bases and J dropped 0; count of bases not matched to a gene: 5. CDR1 is WSHSY and CDR2 is SAAADI in the germline V gene. The CDR3 is 15 amino acids. This CDR3 is CASKRGGASTDTQYF. In nucleotides, the CDR3 is TGCGCCAGCAAGCGCGGGGGGGCCAGCACAGATACGCAGTATTTT.

A few counts support this clone. This sequence joins TRBV5-1 and TRBJ1-6; 7 nucleotides agree with TRBD1. Losses at the gene ends were 4 bases for V and 6 bases for J; bases not matched to a gene: 4. CDR1 and CDR2 from the germline V gene are SGHRS and YFSETQ. The CDR3 length is 14 residues. The CDR3 DNA sequence: TGCGCCAGCAGCCTGGGACAGAGTAATTCACCCCTCCACTTT. The encoded protein is CASSLGQSNSPLHF.

The chain uses TRBV7-6 and TRBJ2-3, with 12 bases matching TRBD2. Germline CDR1 and CDR2: SGHVS and FNYEAQ. With 1 base clipped from V and 5 bases from J, the junction kept 10 bases outside the gene matches. The CDR3 covers 18 residues. This CDR3 reads CASSLGSSGGAQVDTQYF. In DNA, the CDR3 is TGTGCCAGCAGCTTAGGATCTAGCGGGGGGGCCCAGGTAGATACGCAGTATTTT.

The rearrangement joins TRBV11-2 to TRBJ2-1; D is possibly TRBD2 (5 bases). The CDR3 spans 15 residues. Germline V gene data show CDR1 as SGHAT and CDR2 as FQNNGV. V was pared by 5 bases and J by 0 bases, with 11 bases between. CDR3 protein: CASSPSGSSYNEQFF. The CDR3, as DNA: TGTGCCAGCAGCCCAAGCGGTAGCTCCTACAATGAGCAGTTCTTC.